These 15 T cell receptor beta chains were sequenced from one sample in a study of shared clonotypes between healthy human individuals (dated by TCRdb to between 2020 and 2021). The library was built by means of the immunoSEQ multiplex PCR assay. Held by TCRdb, this immuneACCESS table contains in-frame sequences only and omits some clones. Under half of the omission traces to an unresolved V gene where checked; the cause of the rest is unknown. The sample table holds around 2,100,000 clones, of which approximately 94% were seen once. The ten largest clones add up to 0.9% to 1.5% of the sample. CD8 naive samples consisted of CD45RO-negative cells that were positively selected for CCR7, yielding a CD45RA+CCR7+ population without TemRA cells. Sample: naive CD8+ T cells sorted from blood. Sample cell subset or site, as interpreted from the label and publication: CD45RA+CCR7+. The receptors shown here come from a man between 18 and 35 years old in good health.

The chain is built from TRBV5-4 and TRBJ2-5; no clear D gene. Trimming stripped 3 bases from V and 5 bases from J, with 14 bases between. From germline, CDR1 is SGHNT and CDR2 YYREEE (reference sequence). The CDR3 spans 14 residues. CDR3: CASSSRLEFETQYF. CDR3 sequence (DNA): TGTGCCAGCAGCTCTAGACTGGAGTTCGAGACCCAGTACTTC.

The chain has TRBV4-3 and TRBJ1-6; D call uncertain. V lost 2 bases and J lost 10, with 21 bases in between. CDR3 length equals 17 residues. Germline V gene lookup returns CDR1 LGHNA and CDR2 YSLEER. CDR3 bases: TGCGCCAGCAGCCAACTGCCTCAGGAGGGCGGTCAATCACCCCTCCACTTT. It encodes CASSQLPQEGGQSPLHF.

This sequence joins TRBV10-3 and TRBJ2-1, with unresolved D. Trimming shortened V by 6 bases and J by 2 bases, and 14 bases separated the two germline ends. Germline CDR1 ENHRY, CDR2 SYGVKD. This CDR3 has 15 amino acids. The CDR3 nucleotides read TGTGCCATCAGCGACGTTGAGTTGGCCTACAATGAGCAGTTCTTC. Translated: CAISDVELAYNEQFF.

The chain has TRBV6-5 and TRBJ1-2; TRBD1 agrees at 7 bases. Trimming at V came to 2 bases and at J to 4 bases, leaving 7 bases not matched to a gene. From germline, CDR1 is MNHEY and CDR2 SVGAGI. CDR3 length: 15 amino acids. CDR3: CASSYLGQEPYGYTF. The DNA of the CDR3 is TGTGCCAGCAGTTACCTAGGACAGGAGCCCTATGGCTACACCTTC.

This chain connects TRBV4-1 to TRBJ2-7; the D gene could be TRBD1 or TRBD2 (5 bases each). The germline V gene encodes CDR1 MGHRA and CDR2 YSYEKL. This CDR3 contains 13 residues. V gave up 1 base and J gave up 5 bases, with 9 bases separating them. CDR3 sequence: CASSQAGRDEQYF. The CDR3 nucleotides are TGCGCCAGCAGCCAAGCGGGGCGGGACGAGCAGTACTTC.

Concerning this clone: Different DNA sequences within this sample yield the same CDR3. This chain joins TRBV7-9 and TRBJ2-7; D might be TRBD1 or TRBD2, each matching 6 bases. V was shortened by 3 bases and J by 7 bases, with 10 bases between the two germline ends. Germline V gene lookup returns CDR1 SEHNR and CDR2 FQNEAQ (reference sequence). The CDR3 totals 12 residues. The CDR3, as DNA: TGTGCCAGCAGCTTTGGGGGGCTGGAGCAGTACTTC. It encodes CASSFGGLEQYF.

The genes are TRBV9 and TRBJ1-6, with D uncertain. Looked up from germline, CDR1 is SGDLS and CDR2 is YYNGEE. Trimming pared 0 bases from V and 0 bases from J, leaving 10 bases between. The CDR3 sequence is 17 residues long. This CDR3 reads CASSVEAVSSYNSPLHF. CDR3 nucleotide sequence: TGTGCCAGCAGCGTAGAGGCAGTTAGCTCCTATAATTCACCCCTCCACTTT.

The chain links TRBV15 to TRBJ1-2; no clear D. V lost 0 bases and J 10 bases, leaving 15 bases between the germline ends. The CDR3 covers 14 residues. The germline gives CDR1 LNHNV, CDR2 YYDKDF (reference sequence). In DNA, the CDR3 is TGTGCCACCAGCAGAGATGAGGAACGAAGTCCCTACACCTTC. Its protein is CATSRDEERSPYTF.

The J gene is TRBJ2-7, the V gene TRBV28; tentatively, D is TRBD1 (6 bases). Trimming removed 3 bases at V and 1 base at J, with 10 bases between. The length of the CDR3 is 14 residues. Germline CDR1 and CDR2: MDHEN and SYDVKM. The CDR3 nucleotides read TGTGCCAGCAGTTTTTCCACAGGGTCCTACGAGCAGTACTTC. This sequence encodes CASSFSTGSYEQYF.

Notes on this clone: Other DNA sequences in this specimen translate into the identical CDR3. The DNA of the CDR3 is TGCGCCAGCAGCCAAGTTGGAGGAACTGAAGCTTTCTTT. Protein product: CASSQVGGTEAFF. The chain employs TRBV4-3 and TRBJ1-1; D remains unclear. This CDR3 spans 13 amino acids. V lost 1 base and J lost 5, with 8 bases in between. The germline V gene encodes CDR1 LGHNA and CDR2 YSLEER.

The chain links TRBV5-8 to TRBJ2-7, with TRBD1 identical over 8 bases. CDR1 and CDR2 from the germline V gene are SGHTS and YDEGEE. This CDR3 comprises 15 residues. V trimming: 1 base; J trimming: 3 bases; junction bases outside the gene matches: 6. CDR3 residues: CASSLLGQAIYEQYF. In DNA form, the CDR3 reads TGTGCCAGCAGCTTGTTGGGACAGGCTATCTACGAGCAGTACTTC. The whole variable domain, remainder taken from reference TRBV5-8 and TRBJ2-7, is EAGVTQSPTHLIKTRGQQATLRCSPISGHTSVYWYQQALGLGLQFLLWYDEGEERNRGNFPPRFSGRQFPNYSSELNVNALELEDSALYLCASSLLGQAIYEQYFGPGTRLTVT.

The rearrangement links TRBV7-9 to TRBJ2-1; maybe TRBD2 (5 bases). Germline values: CDR1 SEHNR, CDR2 FQNEAQ (reference sequence). V lost 4 bases, J lost 4 bases, and 11 bases lay in between. The CDR3 sequence is 14 residues long. The CDR3 DNA sequence: TGTGCCAGCAGCTCCTTGGGAGATTACAATGAGCAGTTCTTC. Translation gives CASSSLGDYNEQFF.

The rearrangement links TRBV10-2 to TRBJ2-7; TRBD2 matches at 10 bases. Per the germline V gene, CDR1 is WSHSY and CDR2 is SAAADI. The V and J ends lost 7 bases and 0 bases, in that order; junction bases with no gene match: 0. The CDR3 loop spans 13 amino acids. Written as DNA, the CDR3 is TGCGCCAGCATAGCGGGGGGCTCCTACGAGCAGTACTTC. Protein product: CASIAGGSYEQYF.

To note about this clone: This sample also contains other DNA sequences that code for the same CDR3. V is TRBV27 and J is TRBJ2-7; 8 bases are shared with TRBD1. After removal of 5 bases from V and 3 bases from J, the junction contained 12 bases not matched to a gene. Germline V CDR1 and CDR2: MNHEY, SMNVEV (reference sequence). The CDR3 contains 16 residues. The CDR3 DNA reads as TGTGCCAGCAGTCTCTCGGCCGGGACAGGTGACTACGAGCAGTACTTC. It yields the protein CASSLSAGTGDYEQYF.

The genes are TRBV19 and TRBJ2-2, with 9 bases identical to TRBD2. The length of the CDR3 is 16 residues. Germline V gives CDR1 LNHDA, CDR2 SQIVND (reference sequence). The trim removed 3 bases at V and 7 bases at J, leaving 9 bases unmatched. In nucleotides, the CDR3 is TGTGCCAGTAGTATCTCGGGCGGGAGGGTTGGCGGGGAGCTGTTTTTT. It translates to CASSISGGRVGGELFF. Full variable domain (outside the CDR3, taken from reference TRBV19 and TRBJ2-2): DGGITQSPKYLFRKEGQNVTLSCEQNLNHDAMYWYRQDPGQGLRLIYYSQIVNDFQKGDIAEGYSVSREKKESFPLTVTSAQKNPTAFYLCASSISGGRVGGELFFGEGSRLTVL.